This TCR beta chain comes out of a study of shared clonotypes between healthy human individuals. Germline V gene sequence: CDR1 ENHRY, CDR2 SYGVKD. The CDR3 has 14 amino acids. V lost 0 bases and J lost 7, with 10 bases in between. Generated by immunoSEQ multiplex PCR, the TCRdb table keeps only in-frame clones and is missing some. The sample holds about 2.3 million clones, approximately 95% seen once. The sequenced material came from naive CD4+ T cells from PBMCs. Subset given: CD45RA+ positively selected. This receptor was identified in a man younger than 35 in good health. Some clones in this sample may be carry-over from other donors' samples. The chain has TRBV10-3 and TRBJ1-5; TRBD1 is a possible D gene (5 bases). CDR3 nucleotide sequence: TGTGCCATCAGTGAGTCGGTGAGGGGACAGCCCCAGCATTTT. Its protein product is CAISESVRGQPQHF.